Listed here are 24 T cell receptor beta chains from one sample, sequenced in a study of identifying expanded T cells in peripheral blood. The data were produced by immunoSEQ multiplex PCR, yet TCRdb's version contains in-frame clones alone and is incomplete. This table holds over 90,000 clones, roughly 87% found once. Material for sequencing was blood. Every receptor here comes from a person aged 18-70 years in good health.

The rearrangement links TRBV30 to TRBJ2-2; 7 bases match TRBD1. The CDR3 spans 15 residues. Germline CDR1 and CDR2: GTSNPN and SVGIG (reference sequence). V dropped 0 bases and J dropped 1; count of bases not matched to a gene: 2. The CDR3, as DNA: TGTGCCTGGAGTGTTCGACAGGGGAACACCGGGGAGCTGTTTTTT. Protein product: CAWSVRQGNTGELFF.

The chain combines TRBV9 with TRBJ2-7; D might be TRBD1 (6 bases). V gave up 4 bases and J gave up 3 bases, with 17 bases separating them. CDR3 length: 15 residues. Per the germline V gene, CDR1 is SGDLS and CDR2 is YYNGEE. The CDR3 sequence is CASSLAAGDIYEQYF. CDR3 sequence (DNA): TGTGCCAGCAGCCTGGCGGCAGGGGACATCTACGAGCAGTACTTC.

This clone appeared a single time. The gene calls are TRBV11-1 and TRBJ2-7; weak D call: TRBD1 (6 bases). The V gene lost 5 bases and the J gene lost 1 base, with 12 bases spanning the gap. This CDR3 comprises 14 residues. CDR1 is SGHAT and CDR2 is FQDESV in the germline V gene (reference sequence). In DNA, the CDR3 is TGTGCCAGCAGCCCTACAGGGTTTTCCTACGAGCAGTACTTC. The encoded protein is CASSPTGFSYEQYF. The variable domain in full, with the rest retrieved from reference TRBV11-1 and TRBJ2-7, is EAEVAQSPRYKITEKSQAVAFWCDPISGHATLYWYRQILGQGPELLVQFQDESVVDDSQLPKDRFSAERLKGVDSTLKIQPAELGDSAMYLCASSPTGFSYEQYFGPGTRLTVT.

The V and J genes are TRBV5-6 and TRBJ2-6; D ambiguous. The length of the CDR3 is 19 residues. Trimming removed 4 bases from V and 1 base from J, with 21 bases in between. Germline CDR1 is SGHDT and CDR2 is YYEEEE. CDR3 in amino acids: CASSHGVRVTESGANVLTF. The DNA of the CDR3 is TGTGCCAGCAGCCACGGCGTCCGGGTGACGGAATCTGGGGCCAACGTCCTGACTTTC.

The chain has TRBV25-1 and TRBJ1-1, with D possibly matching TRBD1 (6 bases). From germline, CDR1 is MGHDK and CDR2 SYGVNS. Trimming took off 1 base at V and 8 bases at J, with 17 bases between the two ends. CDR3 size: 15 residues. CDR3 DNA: TGTGCCAGCAGTGAATGGGGGGCGGGACGGGTCGAAGCTTTCTTT. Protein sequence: CASSEWGAGRVEAFF.

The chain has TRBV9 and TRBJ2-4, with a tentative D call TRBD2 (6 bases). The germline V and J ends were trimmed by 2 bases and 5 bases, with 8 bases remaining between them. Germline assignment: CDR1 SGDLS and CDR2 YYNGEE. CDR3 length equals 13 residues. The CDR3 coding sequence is TGTGCCAGCAGCGTCGGGGGAGAAAACATTCAGTACTTC. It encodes CASSVGGENIQYF.

CDR3 amino acids: CASNKEEGSPLHF. For the CDR3, the DNA is TGTGCCAGCAATAAAGAGGAGGGCTCACCCCTCCACTTT. J is TRBJ1-6 and V is TRBV9, with D hard to call. Trimming cost V 6 bases and J 10 bases, with 14 bases left between them. There are 13 residues in the CDR3. Germline loops: CDR1 SGDLS, CDR2 YYNGEE.

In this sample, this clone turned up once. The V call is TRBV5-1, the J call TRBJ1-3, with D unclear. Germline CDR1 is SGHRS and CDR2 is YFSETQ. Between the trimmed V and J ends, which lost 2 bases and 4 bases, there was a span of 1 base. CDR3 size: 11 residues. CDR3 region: CASSFGNTIYF. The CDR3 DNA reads TGCGCCAGCAGCTTCGGAAACACCATATATTTT.

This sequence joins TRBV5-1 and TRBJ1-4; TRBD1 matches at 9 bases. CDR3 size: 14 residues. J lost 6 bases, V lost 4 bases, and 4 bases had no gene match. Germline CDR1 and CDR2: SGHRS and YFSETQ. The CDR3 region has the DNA TGCGCCAGCAGCCACAGGGGGCAGGATGAAAAACTGTTTTTT. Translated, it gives CASSHRGQDEKLFF. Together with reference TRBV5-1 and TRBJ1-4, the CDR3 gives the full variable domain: KAGVTQTPRYLIKTRGQQVTLSCSPISGHRSVSWYQQTPGQGLQFLFEYFSETQRNKGNFPGRFSGRQFSNSRSEMNVSTLELGDSALYLCASSHRGQDEKLFFGSGTQLSVL.

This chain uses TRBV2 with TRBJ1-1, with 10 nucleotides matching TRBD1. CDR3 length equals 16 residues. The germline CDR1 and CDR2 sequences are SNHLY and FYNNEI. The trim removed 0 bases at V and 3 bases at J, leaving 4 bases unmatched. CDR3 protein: CASSEARTGGDTEAFF. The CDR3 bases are TGTGCCAGCAGTGAAGCGCGGACAGGGGGGGACACTGAAGCTTTCTTT.

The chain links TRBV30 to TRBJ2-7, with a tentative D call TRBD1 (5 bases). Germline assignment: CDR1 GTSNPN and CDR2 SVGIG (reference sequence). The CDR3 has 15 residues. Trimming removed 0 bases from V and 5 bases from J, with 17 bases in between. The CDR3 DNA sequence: TGTGCCTGGAGTGTACGTTGGCAGGGAACTAACGAGCAGTACTTC. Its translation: CAWSVRWQGTNEQYF.

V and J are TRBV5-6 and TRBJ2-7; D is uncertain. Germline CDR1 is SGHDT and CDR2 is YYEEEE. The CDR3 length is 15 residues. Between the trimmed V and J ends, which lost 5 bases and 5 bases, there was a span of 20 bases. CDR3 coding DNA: TGTGCCAGCAGTCTAACGACGTACGCGTCGGACGAGCAGTACTTC. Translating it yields CASSLTTYASDEQYF. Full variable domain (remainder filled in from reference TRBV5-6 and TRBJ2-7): DAGVTQSPTHLIKTRGQQVTLRCSPKSGHDTVSWYQQALGQGPQFIFQYYEEEERQRGNFPDRFSGHQFPNYSSELNVNALLLGDSALYLCASSLTTYASDEQYFGPGTRLTVT.

The CDR3 DNA follows: TGTGCCAGCAGCTTCGGGGTTATCAATGAGCAGTTCTTC. Amino acid sequence: CASSFGVINEQFF. The chain carries TRBV7-6 and TRBJ2-1, with D tentatively TRBD2 (5 bases). Trimming removed 3 bases from V and 6 bases from J, with 9 bases in between. Germline V CDR1 and CDR2: SGHVS, FNYEAQ. The CDR3 has 13 amino acids.

The CDR3 region is CASSSAPGTGDGYTF. The CDR3 coding sequence is TGTGCCAGCAGCTCCGCCCCCGGGACAGGGGACGGCTACACCTTC. This sequence joins TRBV7-8 and TRBJ1-2; 10 bases match TRBD1. CDR3 length: 15 amino acids. Per germline, CDR1 SGHVS and CDR2 FQNEAQ. The V segment lost 4 bases and the J segment 8 bases; nucleotides outside the gene matches: 10.

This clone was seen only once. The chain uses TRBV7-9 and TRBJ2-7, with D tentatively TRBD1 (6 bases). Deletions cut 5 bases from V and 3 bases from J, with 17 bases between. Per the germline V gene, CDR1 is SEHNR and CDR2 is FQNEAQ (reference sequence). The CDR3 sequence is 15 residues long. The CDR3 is CASSQRAPQGYEQYF. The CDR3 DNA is TGTGCCAGCAGCCAAAGGGCCCCACAGGGCTACGAGCAGTACTTC.

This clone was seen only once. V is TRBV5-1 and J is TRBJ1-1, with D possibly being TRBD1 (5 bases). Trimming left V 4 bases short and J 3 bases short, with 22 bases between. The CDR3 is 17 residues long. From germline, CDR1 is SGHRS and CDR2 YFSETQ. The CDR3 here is CASSVAWGRPGDTEAFF. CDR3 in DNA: TGCGCCAGCAGCGTTGCCTGGGGACGGCCGGGGGACACTGAAGCTTTCTTT.

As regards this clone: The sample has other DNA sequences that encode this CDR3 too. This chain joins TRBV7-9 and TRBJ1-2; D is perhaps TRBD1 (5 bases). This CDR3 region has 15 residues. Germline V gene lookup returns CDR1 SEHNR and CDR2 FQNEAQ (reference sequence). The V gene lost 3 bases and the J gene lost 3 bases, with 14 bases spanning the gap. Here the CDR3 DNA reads TGTGCCAGCAGCTTGGTGAGACAGAGGGACTATGGCTACACCTTC. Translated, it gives CASSLVRQRDYGYTF.

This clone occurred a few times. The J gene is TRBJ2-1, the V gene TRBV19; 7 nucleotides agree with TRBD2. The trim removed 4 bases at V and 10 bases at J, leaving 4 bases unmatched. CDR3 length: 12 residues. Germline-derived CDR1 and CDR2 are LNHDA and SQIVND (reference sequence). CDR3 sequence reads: CASSTGRVEQFF. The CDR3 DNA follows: TGTGCCAGTAGTACGGGGAGGGTGGAGCAGTTCTTC.

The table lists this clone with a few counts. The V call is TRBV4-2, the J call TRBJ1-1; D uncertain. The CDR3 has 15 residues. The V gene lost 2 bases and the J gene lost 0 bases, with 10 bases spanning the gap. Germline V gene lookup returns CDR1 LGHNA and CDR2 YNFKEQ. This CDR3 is CASSQFGPMNTEAFF. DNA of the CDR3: TGTGCCAGCAGCCAATTTGGACCCATGAACACTGAAGCTTTCTTT.

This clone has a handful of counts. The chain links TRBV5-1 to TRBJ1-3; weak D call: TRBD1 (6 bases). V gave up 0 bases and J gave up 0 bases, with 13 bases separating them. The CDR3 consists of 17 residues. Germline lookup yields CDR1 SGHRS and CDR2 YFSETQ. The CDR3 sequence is CASSLVGQRFSGNTIYF. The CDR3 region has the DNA TGCGCCAGCAGCTTGGTTGGACAGCGCTTCTCTGGAAACACCATATATTTT.

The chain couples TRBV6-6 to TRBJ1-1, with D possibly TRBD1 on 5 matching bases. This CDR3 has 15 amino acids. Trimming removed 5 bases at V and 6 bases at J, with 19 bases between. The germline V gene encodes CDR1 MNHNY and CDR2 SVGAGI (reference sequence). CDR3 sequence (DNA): TGTGCCAGCAGTAGACCTAGGGTGGGAGGGGCTGAAGCTTTCTTT. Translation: CASSRPRVGGAEAFF.

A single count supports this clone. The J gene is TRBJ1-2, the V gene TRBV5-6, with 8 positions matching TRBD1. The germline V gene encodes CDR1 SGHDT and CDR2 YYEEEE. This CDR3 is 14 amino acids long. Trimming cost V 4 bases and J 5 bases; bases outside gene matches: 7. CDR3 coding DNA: TGTGCCAGCAGCCTGGGACAGGTCGGATATGGCTACACCTTC. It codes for CASSLGQVGYGYTF. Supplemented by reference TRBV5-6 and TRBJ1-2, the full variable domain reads DAGVTQSPTHLIKTRGQQVTLRCSPKSGHDTVSWYQQALGQGPQFIFQYYEEEERQRGNFPDRFSGHQFPNYSSELNVNALLLGDSALYLCASSLGQVGYGYTFGSGTRLTVV.

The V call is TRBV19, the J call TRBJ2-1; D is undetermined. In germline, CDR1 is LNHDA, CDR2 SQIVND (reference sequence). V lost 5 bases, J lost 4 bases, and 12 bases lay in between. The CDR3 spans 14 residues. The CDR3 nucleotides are TGTGCCAGTAGTCCCAACCACCTTTACAATGAGCAGTTCTTC. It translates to CASSPNHLYNEQFF. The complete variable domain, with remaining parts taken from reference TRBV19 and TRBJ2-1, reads DGGITQSPKYLFRKEGQNVTLSCEQNLNHDAMYWYRQDPGQGLRLIYYSQIVNDFQKGDIAEGYSVSREKKESFPLTVTSAQKNPTAFYLCASSPNHLYNEQFFGPGTRLTVL.

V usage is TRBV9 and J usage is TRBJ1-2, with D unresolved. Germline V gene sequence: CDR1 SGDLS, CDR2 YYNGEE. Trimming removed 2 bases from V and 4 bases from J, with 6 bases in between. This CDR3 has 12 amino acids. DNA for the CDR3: TGTGCCAGCAGCGTTGGGAGCTATGGCTACACCTTC. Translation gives CASSVGSYGYTF.